The T cell receptor beta chain described here comes from a study of cytomegalovirus exposure and HLA in healthy donors. Study-level information: An earlier analysis found 100 million or so unique TCR beta sequences from approximately 190 million T cells.

The CDR3 sequence is 15 residues long. Per the germline V gene, CDR1 is SGHNT and CDR2 is YYREEE (reference sequence). The V end was cut by 0 bases, the J end by 7 bases, with 17 bases between. Note on this clone: The antigen is not known.

Regarding the study as a whole: TCR association rates varied by HLA locus in a later analysis, with DRB1 highest and HLA-C lowest.

Primers: 60 Vbeta forward and 13 Jbeta reverse. Only in-frame clones appear in the TCRdb table, and some are missing; sequencing was by immunoSEQ multiplex PCR. The sample has approximately 100,000 clones, approximately 80% seen once. The chain combines TRBV5-4 with TRBJ2-7; tentatively, D is TRBD2 (6 bases). The TCR comes from a female donor in good health and CMV-seropositive. Sequencing input: PBMCs. The CDR3 DNA follows: TGTGCCAGCAGCTTGGGACTAGTCGCGGCGGGGGAGCAGTACTTC. This sequence encodes CASSLGLVAAGEQYF.